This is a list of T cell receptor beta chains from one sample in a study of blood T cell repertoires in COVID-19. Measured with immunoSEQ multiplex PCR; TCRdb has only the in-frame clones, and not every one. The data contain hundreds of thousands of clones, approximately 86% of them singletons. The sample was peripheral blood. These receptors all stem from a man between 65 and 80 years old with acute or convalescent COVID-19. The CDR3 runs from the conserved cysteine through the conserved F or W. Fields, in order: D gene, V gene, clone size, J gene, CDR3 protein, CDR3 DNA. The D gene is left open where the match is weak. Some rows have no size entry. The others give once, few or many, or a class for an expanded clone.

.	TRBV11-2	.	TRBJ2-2	CASSRNSGLAGELFF	TGTGCCAGCAGCCGAAACAGTGGTCTCGCCGGGGAGCTGTTTTTT
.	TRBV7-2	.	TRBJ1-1	CASSLVQAATEAFF	TGTGCCAGCAGCTTGGTACAGGCGGCCACTGAAGCTTTCTTT
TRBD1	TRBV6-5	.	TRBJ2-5	CASSYGPGGAETQYF	TGTGCCAGCAGTTACGGTCCAGGGGGCGCGGAGACCCAGTACTTC
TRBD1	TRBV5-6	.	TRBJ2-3	CASSLPGQGATDTQYF	TGTGCCAGCAGCTTACCGGGACAGGGGGCCACAGATACGCAGTATTTT
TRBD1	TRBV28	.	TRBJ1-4	CASRSRDRATTNEKLFF	TGTGCCAGCAGGTCGAGGGACAGGGCTACAACTAATGAAAAACTGTTTTTT
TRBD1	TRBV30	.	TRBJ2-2	CAWNRQGAGELFF	TGTGCCTGGAACAGACAGGGTGCCGGGGAGCTGTTTTTT
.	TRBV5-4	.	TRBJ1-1	CASSFAGAGNTEAFF	TGTGCCAGCAGCTTCGCGGGGGCCGGGAACACTGAAGCTTTCTTT
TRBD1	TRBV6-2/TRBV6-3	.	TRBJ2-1	CASSTGTVMWQFF	TGTGCCAGCAGTACGGGGACAGTGATGTGGCAGTTCTTC
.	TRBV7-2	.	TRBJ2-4	CASSLLGAGHIQYF	TGTGCCAGCAGCTTATTGGGGGCTGGTCACATTCAGTACTTC
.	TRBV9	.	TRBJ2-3	CASSARGDTQYF	TGTGCCAGCAGCGCCAGGGGAGATACGCAGTATTTT
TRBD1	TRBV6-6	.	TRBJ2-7	CASSFPGQAYEQYF	TGTGCCAGCAGTTTCCCGGGACAGGCCTACGAGCAGTACTTC
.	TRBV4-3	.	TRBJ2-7	CASSQVGQGWREQYF	TGCGCCAGCAGCCAAGTTGGGCAGGGGTGGCGAGAGCAGTACTTC
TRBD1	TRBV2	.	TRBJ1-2	CASSSHGQGAVYTF	TGTGCCAGCAGTTCCCACGGACAGGGGGCTGTCTACACCTTC
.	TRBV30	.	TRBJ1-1	CAWSGTSGNTEAFF	TGTGCCTGGAGTGGGACGAGCGGGAACACTGAAGCTTTCTTT
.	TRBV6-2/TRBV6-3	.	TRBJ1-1	CASSYSGLQGTEAFF	TGTGCCAGCAGTTACTCTGGACTTCAAGGCACTGAAGCTTTCTTT
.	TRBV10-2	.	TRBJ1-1	CASTNQLRQNTEAFF	TGCGCCAGCACCAATCAGTTACGCCAGAACACTGAAGCTTTCTTT
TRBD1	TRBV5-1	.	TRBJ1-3	CASSLDRGNTIYF	TGCGCCAGCAGCTTGGACAGGGGGAACACCATATATTTT
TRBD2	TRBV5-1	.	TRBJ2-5	CASSGGTSGRETQYF	TGCGCCAGCAGCGGCGGGACTAGCGGGAGAGAGACCCAGTACTTC
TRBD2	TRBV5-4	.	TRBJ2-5	CASSLGLAGGLETQYF	TGTGCCAGCAGCTTGGGGTTAGCGGGGGGGCTGGAGACCCAGTACTTC
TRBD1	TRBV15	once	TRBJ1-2	CATSRDRGYGYTF	TGTGCCACCAGCAGGGACAGGGGATATGGCTACACCTTC
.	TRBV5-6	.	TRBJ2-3	CASSLLEIDTQYF	TGTGCCAGCAGCTTATTAGAGATTGATACGCAGTATTTT
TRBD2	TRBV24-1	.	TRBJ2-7	CATSEIGLAELHSYEQYF	TGTGCCACCAGTGAAATCGGACTAGCGGAACTTCATTCCTACGAGCAGTACTTC
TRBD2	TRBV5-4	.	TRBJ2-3	CASSLASEWGSGGYTDTQYF	TGTGCCAGCAGCTTGGCCTCAGAATGGGGGTCGGGAGGGTACACAGATACGCAGTATTTT
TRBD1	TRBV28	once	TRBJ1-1	CASSLPSTGGAFF	TGTGCCAGCAGTTTACCCTCTACAGGGGGGGCTTTCTTT
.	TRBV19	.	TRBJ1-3	CASSILLISGNTIYF	TGTGCCAGTAGTATCTTGCTAATCTCTGGAAACACCATATATTTT
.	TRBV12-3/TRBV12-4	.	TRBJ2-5	CASSSLASETQYF	TGTGCCAGCAGTTCTTTGGCCTCGGAGACCCAGTACTTC
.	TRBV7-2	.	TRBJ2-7	CASSLRRAEGEQYF	TGTGCCAGCAGCCTCCGACGGGCCGAGGGCGAGCAGTACTTC
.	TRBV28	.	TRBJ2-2	CASNLAGNTGELFF	TGTGCCAGCAATCTCGCCGGGAACACCGGGGAGCTGTTTTTT
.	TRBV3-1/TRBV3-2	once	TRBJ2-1	CASSQGAAGEQFF	TGTGCCAGCAGCCAAGGGGCAGCGGGTGAGCAGTTCTTC
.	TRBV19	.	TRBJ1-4	CASSFSATNEKLFF	TGTGCCAGTAGCTTCAGTGCAACTAATGAAAAACTGTTTTTT
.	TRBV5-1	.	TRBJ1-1	CASSLVARRTEAFF	TGCGCCAGCAGCTTGGTCGCGAGGAGGACTGAAGCTTTCTTT
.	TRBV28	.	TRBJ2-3	CASSYGQSTDTQYF	TGTGCCAGCAGTTACGGACAGAGCACAGATACGCAGTATTTT
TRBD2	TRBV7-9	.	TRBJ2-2	CASSPWGGDPRTGELFF	TGTGCCAGCAGCCCATGGGGAGGGGACCCGAGGACCGGGGAGCTGTTTTTT
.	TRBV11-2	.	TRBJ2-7	CASSLHRGTYEQYF	TGTGCCAGCAGCTTACACCGGGGGACCTACGAGCAGTACTTC
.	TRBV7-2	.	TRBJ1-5	CASSSGQTVAQHF	TGTGCCAGCAGCTCGGGTCAGACGGTTGCCCAGCATTTT
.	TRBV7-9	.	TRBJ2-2	CASSSPPAGGPRTGELFF	TGTGCCAGCAGCTCCCCCCCGGCCGGGGGGCCGCGGACCGGGGAGCTGTTTTTT